This TCR beta chain was sequenced in a study of OX40 agonist ivuxolimab in advanced cancers. Whole-study context: Averaging roughly 60 years in age, with a range of roughly 20 to 80, the cohort was approximately 83% male.

A word on this clone: The antigen remains undetermined.

Assay used: immunoSEQ multiplex PCR; TCRdb lists only in-frame clones, some missing. The sample includes tens of thousands of clones, over 75% seen only once; the top ten take 14%. Trimming removed 4 bases at V and 2 bases at J, with 7 bases between. From germline, CDR1 is SGHNT and CDR2 YENEEA. This CDR3 spans 13 amino acids. General study points: Some nonresponders likewise displayed low normalized T-cell clonal expansion.

Autoimmune disease history or systemic immunosuppression led to patient exclusion. The rearrangement joins TRBV11-3 to TRBJ2-3, with D possibly being TRBD1 (6 bases). The sample consisted of CD4+ or CD8+ T cells sorted from blood, taken in a trial of the OX40 agonist ivuxolimab. The clonotype comes from an adult with an advanced solid tumor such as melanoma, head and neck, liver or kidney cancer. The CDR3 nucleotides are TGTGCCAGCAGCTGGGGACACACAGATACGCAGTATTTT. Protein sequence: CASSWGHTDTQYF.